The clone carrying this T cell receptor beta chain was seen a few times. The CDR3 contains 15 residues. Per germline, CDR1 SGHNT and CDR2 YYREEE (reference sequence). V was pared by 0 bases and J by 2 bases, with 12 bases between. This record comes from a study of blood T cell repertoires in COVID-19. Study details: From the United States, Italy and Spain came samples of acute and convalescent COVID-19.

Participants came from roughly 24 US areas, aged about 18 to 89 years. Authors' data handling: Using reference gene primer amplification, nucleated cell counts were estimated. The repertoire was sequenced with immunoSEQ multiplex PCR; TCRdb's copy has only in-frame clones and lacks some. V and J calls and clone size are copied from that table; D and trimming were computed from the DNA. The sample has 300,000 to 350,000 clones, over 90% seen once; the top ten hold 3.5% to 5%. The clonotype was recovered from a woman between 25 and 40 years old who had been exposed to COVID-19. Specimen: PBMCs or T cells enriched from blood (not recorded which). The gene calls are TRBV5-4 and TRBJ2-7, with D perhaps TRBD1 (6 bases). The CDR3 protein is CASSLGAGQPYEQYF. The CDR3 DNA is TGTGCCAGCAGCTTGGGGGCCGGACAGCCCTACGAGCAGTACTTC. Looking up the rest from reference TRBV5-4 and TRBJ2-7 gives the full variable domain: ETGVTQSPTHLIKTRGQQVTLRCSSQSGHNTVSWYQQALGQGPQFIFQYYREEENGRGNFPPRFSGLQFPNYSSELNVNALELDDSALYLCASSLGAGQPYEQYFGPGTRLTVT.